The 13 T cell receptor beta chains given below trace back to one sample, sequenced in a study of blood T cell repertoires in COVID-19. Profiled with immunoSEQ multiplex PCR; TCRdb holds only in-frame clones, not every one. This sample has over 60,000 clones; around nine tenths occur once, and the top ten carry about 1.3%. The sequencing input was peripheral blood. These receptors all stem from a man aged 55 to 70 with acute or convalescent COVID-19.

CDR3 nucleotides: TGTGCCAGCAGCTTAGCGCAAATGACAGGGGTCAATGAGCAGTTCTTC. It translates to CASSLAQMTGVNEQFF. V gene TRBV7-9 combines with J gene TRBJ2-1; TRBD1 agrees at 8 bases. V was pared by 0 bases and J by 6 bases, with 7 bases of the junction left unmatched. Germline loops: CDR1 SEHNR, CDR2 FQNEAQ (reference sequence). The CDR3 runs to 16 residues.

This chain uses TRBV2 with TRBJ1-5, with D hard to call. V lost 2 bases, J lost 3 bases, and 11 bases lay in between. Germline V gene sequence: CDR1 SNHLY, CDR2 FYNNEI. The length of the CDR3 is 15 residues. The CDR3 DNA reads TGTGCCAGCAGTGAATTGAGTCTCCTCAATCAGCCCCAGCATTTT. This encodes CASSELSLLNQPQHF.

The chain carries TRBV11-2 and TRBJ1-1, with D perhaps TRBD1 (6 bases). CDR3 length: 15 amino acids. The V gene's germline CDR1 is SGHAT and CDR2 FQNNGV. V lost 2 bases and J lost 11, with 21 bases in between. This CDR3 is CASSLSAQITTGAFF. CDR3 bases: TGTGCCAGCAGCTTATCGGCCCAGATAACCACAGGGGCTTTCTTT. The whole variable domain, filled in from reference TRBV11-2 and TRBJ1-1, reads EAGVAQSPRYKIIEKRQSVAFWCNPISGHATLYWYQQILGQGPKLLIQFQNNGVVDDSQLPKDRFSAERLKGVDSTLKIQPAKLEDSAVYLCASSLSAQITTGAFFGQGTRLTVV.

This chain joins TRBV5-1 and TRBJ1-2, with 8 bases that match TRBD1. Trimming at V came to 0 bases and at J to 10 bases, leaving 8 bases not matched to a gene. Germline V CDR1 and CDR2: SGHRS, YFSETQ. This CDR3 spans 14 amino acids. CDR3: CASSLDGQGRFYTF. In nucleotides, the CDR3 is TGCGCCAGCAGCTTGGACGGACAGGGAAGGTTCTACACCTTC.

The V and J genes are TRBV9 and TRBJ1-1; no clear D gene. This CDR3 spans 13 amino acids. Germline CDR1 SGDLS, CDR2 YYNGEE. Deletions cut 4 bases from V and 0 bases from J, with 7 bases between. The CDR3 DNA reads as TGTGCCAGCAGCCGACAAATGAACACTGAAGCTTTCTTT. This codes for CASSRQMNTEAFF.

This chain connects TRBV6-1 to TRBJ1-5; 7 bases agree with TRBD1. V lost 4 bases to trimming and J lost 0 bases; unmatched junction nucleotides: 6. Germline loops: CDR1 MNHNS, CDR2 SASEGT. This CDR3 region has 16 residues. The CDR3 here is CASSASQGYSNQPQHF. CDR3 nucleotides: TGTGCCAGCAGTGCCTCACAGGGGTATAGCAATCAGCCCCAGCATTTT.

The rearrangement uses TRBV11-3 and TRBJ2-2; 8 positions agree with TRBD1. The J segment lost 0 bases and the V segment lost 6 bases, leaving 9 bases of the junction unmatched. The CDR3 length is 17 residues. Germline CDR1 reads SGHNT; CDR2 reads YENEEA. The CDR3 sequence is CASSPGTGVANTGELFF. CDR3 sequence (DNA): TGTGCCAGCAGTCCCGGGACAGGCGTTGCGAACACCGGGGAGCTGTTTTTT.

The chain links TRBV6-5 to TRBJ2-7; TRBD1 matches at 7 bases. The V gene's germline CDR1 is MNHEY and CDR2 SVGAGI. V was clipped by 2 bases and J by 1 base; unmatched bases: 2. This CDR3 has 14 residues. The CDR3: CASSYRDSSYEQYF. CDR3 in DNA: TGTGCCAGCAGTTACAGGGACAGTTCCTACGAGCAGTACTTC.

V gene TRBV27 combines with J gene TRBJ2-7; TRBD2 might be the D (6 bases). The CDR3 length is 15 residues. V shed 5 bases and J shed 2 bases, with 16 bases lying between them. The V gene's germline CDR1 is MNHEY and CDR2 SMNVEV (reference sequence). CDR3: CASSGLAKSPYEQYF. CDR3 DNA: TGTGCCAGCAGTGGGCTAGCGAAATCTCCCTACGAGCAGTACTTC.

The V call is TRBV6-1, the J call TRBJ1-2; TRBD1 agrees at 10 bases. Trimming at V came to 1 base and at J to 4 bases, leaving 3 bases not matched to a gene. In germline, CDR1 is MNHNS, CDR2 SASEGT. CDR3 length: 15 residues. CDR3 DNA sequence: TGTGCCAGCAGTGAAGGACAGGGGGCCGTCTATGGCTACACCTTC. This codes for CASSEGQGAVYGYTF.

This chain uses TRBV2 with TRBJ1-1; D remains ambiguous. The CDR3 runs to 13 residues. Trimming removed 5 bases from V and 1 base from J, with 8 bases in between. The germline CDR1 and CDR2 sequences are SNHLY and FYNNEI. The CDR3 sequence: CASSSHRNTEAFF. The CDR3 DNA follows: TGTGCCAGCAGTTCACACCGGAACACTGAAGCTTTCTTT.

The chain recombines TRBV24-1 with TRBJ2-1; D might be TRBD2 (6 bases). Germline V gene sequence: CDR1 KGHDR, CDR2 SFDVKD. This CDR3 comprises 15 residues. Trimming removed 0 bases at V and 5 bases at J, with 10 bases between. The CDR3: CATSDLGLANNEQFF. CDR3 nucleotides: TGTGCCACCAGTGATTTGGGGCTAGCGAACAATGAGCAGTTCTTC.

This clone was seen a few times. J is TRBJ1-5 and V is TRBV6-5; TRBD1 agrees at 7 bases. The germline gives CDR1 MNHEY, CDR2 SVGAGI. Trimming cost V 4 bases and J 6 bases; bases outside gene matches: 3. This CDR3 has 13 amino acids. DNA for the CDR3: TGTGCCAGCAGTTTTGACAGGGTTCAGCCCCAGCATTTT. It translates to CASSFDRVQPQHF.